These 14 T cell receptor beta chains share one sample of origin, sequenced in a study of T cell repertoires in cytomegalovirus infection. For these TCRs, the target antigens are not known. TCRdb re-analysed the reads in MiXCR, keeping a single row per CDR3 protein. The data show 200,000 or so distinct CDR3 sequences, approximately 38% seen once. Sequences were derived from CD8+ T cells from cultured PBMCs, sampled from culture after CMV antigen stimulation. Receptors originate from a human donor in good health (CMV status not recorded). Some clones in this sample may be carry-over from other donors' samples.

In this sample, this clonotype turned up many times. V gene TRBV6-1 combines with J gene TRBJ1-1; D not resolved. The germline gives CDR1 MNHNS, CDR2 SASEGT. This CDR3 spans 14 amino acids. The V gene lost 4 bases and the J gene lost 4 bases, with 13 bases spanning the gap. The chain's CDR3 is CASSVGSLGTEAFF. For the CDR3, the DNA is TGTGCCAGCAGTGTTGGAAGTCTGGGCACTGAAGCTTTCTTT.

CDR3 sequence reads: CASSRAPDRGRYEQYF. The CDR3 nucleotides read TGTGCCAGCAGCCGGGCCCCGGACAGGGGGCGTTACGAGCAGTACTTC. The V call is TRBV3-1, the J call TRBJ2-7; the match to TRBD1 covers 11 bases. Germline V gene sequence: CDR1 LGHDT, CDR2 YNNKEL (reference sequence). With V trimmed by 4 bases and J by 4 bases, 9 bases remained unmatched. This CDR3 has 16 amino acids.

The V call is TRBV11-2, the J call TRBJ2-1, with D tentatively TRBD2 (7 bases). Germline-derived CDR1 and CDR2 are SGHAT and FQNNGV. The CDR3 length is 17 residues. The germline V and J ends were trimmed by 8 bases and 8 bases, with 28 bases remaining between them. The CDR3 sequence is CASDRDYGGPGGDEQFF. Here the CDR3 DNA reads TGTGCCAGCGATAGGGACTATGGGGGCCCCGGCGGCGATGAGCAGTTCTTC. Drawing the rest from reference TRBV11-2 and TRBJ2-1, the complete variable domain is EAGVAQSPRYKIIEKRQSVAFWCNPISGHATLYWYQQILGQGPKLLIQFQNNGVVDDSQLPKDRFSAERLKGVDSTLKIQPAKLEDSAVYLCASDRDYGGPGGDEQFFGPGTRLTVL.

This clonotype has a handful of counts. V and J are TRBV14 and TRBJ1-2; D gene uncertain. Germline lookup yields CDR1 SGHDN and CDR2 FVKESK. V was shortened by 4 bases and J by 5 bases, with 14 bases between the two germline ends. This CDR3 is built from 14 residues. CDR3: CASSPGSGRYGYTF. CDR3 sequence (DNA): TGTGCCAGCAGCCCCGGATCTGGGAGGTATGGCTACACCTTC. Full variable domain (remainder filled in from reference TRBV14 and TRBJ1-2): EAGVTQFPSHSVIEKGQTVTLRCDPISGHDNLYWYRRVMGKEIKFLLHFVKESKQDESGMPNNRFLAERTGGTYSTLKVQPAELEDSGVYFCASSPGSGRYGYTFGSGTRLTVV.

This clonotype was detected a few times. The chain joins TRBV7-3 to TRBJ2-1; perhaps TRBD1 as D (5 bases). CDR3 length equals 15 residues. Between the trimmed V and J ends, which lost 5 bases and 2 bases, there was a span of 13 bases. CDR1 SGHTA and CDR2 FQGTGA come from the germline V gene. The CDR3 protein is CASSEEGATYNEQFF. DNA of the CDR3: TGTGCCAGCAGCGAGGAAGGGGCAACCTACAATGAGCAGTTCTTC.

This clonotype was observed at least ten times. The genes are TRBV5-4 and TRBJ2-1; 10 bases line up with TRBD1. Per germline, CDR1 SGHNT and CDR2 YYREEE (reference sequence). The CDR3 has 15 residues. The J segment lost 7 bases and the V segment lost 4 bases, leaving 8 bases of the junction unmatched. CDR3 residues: CASSTRQGARNEQFF. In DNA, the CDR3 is TGTGCCAGCAGCACTCGACAGGGGGCGAGGAATGAGCAGTTCTTC.

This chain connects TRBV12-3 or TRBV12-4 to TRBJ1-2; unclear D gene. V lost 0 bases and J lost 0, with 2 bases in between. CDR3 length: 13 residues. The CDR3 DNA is TGTGCCAGCAGTTTAGCAACTAACTATGGCTACACCTTC. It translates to CASSLATNYGYTF.

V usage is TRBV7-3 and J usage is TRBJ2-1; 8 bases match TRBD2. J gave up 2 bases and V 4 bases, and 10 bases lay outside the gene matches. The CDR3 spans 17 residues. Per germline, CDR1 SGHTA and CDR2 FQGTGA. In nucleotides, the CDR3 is TGTGCCAGCAGCTCTACCCCTAGCGGGTCCCCCTACAATGAGCAGTTCTTC. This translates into CASSSTPSGSPYNEQFF. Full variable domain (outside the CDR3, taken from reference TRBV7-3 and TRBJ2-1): GAGVSQTPSNKVTEKGKYVELRCDPISGHTALYWYRQSLGQGPEFLIYFQGTGAADDSGLPNDRFFAVRPEGSVSTLKIQRTERGDSAVYLCASSSTPSGSPYNEQFFGPGTRLTVL.

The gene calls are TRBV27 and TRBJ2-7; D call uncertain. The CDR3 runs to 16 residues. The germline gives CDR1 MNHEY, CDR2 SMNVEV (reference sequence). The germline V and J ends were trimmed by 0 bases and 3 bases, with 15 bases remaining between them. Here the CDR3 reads CASSLSVASIYYEQYF. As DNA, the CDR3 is TGTGCCAGCAGTTTATCGGTGGCTAGTATATACTACGAGCAGTACTTC.

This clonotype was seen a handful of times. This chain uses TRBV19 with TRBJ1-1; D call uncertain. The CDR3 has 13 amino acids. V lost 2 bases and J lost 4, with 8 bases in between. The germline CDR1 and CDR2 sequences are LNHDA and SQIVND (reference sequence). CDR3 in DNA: TGTGCCAGTAGTATAACACGGTCCACTGAAGCTTTCTTT. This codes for CASSITRSTEAFF. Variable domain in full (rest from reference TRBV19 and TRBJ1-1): DGGITQSPKYLFRKEGQNVTLSCEQNLNHDAMYWYRQDPGQGLRLIYYSQIVNDFQKGDIAEGYSVSREKKESFPLTVTSAQKNPTAFYLCASSITRSTEAFFGQGTRLTVV.

The CDR3 reads CASSSKGLAGANEQFF. The CDR3, as DNA: TGTGCCAGCAGCTCAAAGGGGCTAGCGGGGGCCAATGAGCAGTTCTTC. The V call is TRBV7-8, the J call TRBJ2-1; TRBD2 matches at 10 bases. The CDR3 covers 16 residues. With V trimmed by 4 bases and J by 6 bases, 9 bases remained unmatched. Germline-derived CDR1 and CDR2 are SGHVS and FQNEAQ.

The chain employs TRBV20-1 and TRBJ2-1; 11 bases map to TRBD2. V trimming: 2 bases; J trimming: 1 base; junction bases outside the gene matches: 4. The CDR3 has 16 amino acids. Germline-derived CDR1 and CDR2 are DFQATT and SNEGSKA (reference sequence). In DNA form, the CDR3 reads TGCAGTGCTAGACGCGGGACTAGCGGTTCCTACAATGAGCAGTTCTTC. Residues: CSARRGTSGSYNEQFF.

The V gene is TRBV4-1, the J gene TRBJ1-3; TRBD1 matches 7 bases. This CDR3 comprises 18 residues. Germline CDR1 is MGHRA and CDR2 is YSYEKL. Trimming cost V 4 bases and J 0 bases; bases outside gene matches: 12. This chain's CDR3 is CASSPYSGQLFSGNTIYF. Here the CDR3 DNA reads TGCGCCAGCAGCCCGTACTCGGGACAGCTCTTCTCTGGAAACACCATATATTTT.

The CDR3 DNA sequence: TGTGCCAGCAGCCTCCAGGGGACAGCGACCGGGGAGCTGTTTTTT. Protein sequence: CASSLQGTATGELFF. The chain links TRBV2 to TRBJ2-2; 7 bases are a match to TRBD1. Looked up from germline, CDR1 is SNHLY and CDR2 is FYNNEI. The trim removed 6 bases at V and 5 bases at J, leaving 9 bases unmatched. The CDR3 has 15 residues.